This TCR beta chain appears in the sequencing data of a study of blood T cell repertoires in COVID-19. Profiling relied on immunoSEQ multiplex PCR, and the TCRdb table lists in-frame clones only, not all of them. The sample shows about 130,000 clones, around 81% of them seen only once. The germline V gene has CDR1 SGDLS and CDR2 YYNGEE. The ends lost 6 bases at V and 2 bases at J; junction bases unmatched: 2. The CDR3 contains 14 residues. The sequenced sample was peripheral blood. The receptor comes from a man in his 60s with acute or convalescent COVID-19. The rearrangement uses TRBV9 and TRBJ2-1; TRBD2 agrees at 10 bases. The CDR3 coding sequence is TGTGCCAGCACTAGCGGGAGTACCTACAATGAGCAGTTCTTC. Translating gives CASTSGSTYNEQFF.